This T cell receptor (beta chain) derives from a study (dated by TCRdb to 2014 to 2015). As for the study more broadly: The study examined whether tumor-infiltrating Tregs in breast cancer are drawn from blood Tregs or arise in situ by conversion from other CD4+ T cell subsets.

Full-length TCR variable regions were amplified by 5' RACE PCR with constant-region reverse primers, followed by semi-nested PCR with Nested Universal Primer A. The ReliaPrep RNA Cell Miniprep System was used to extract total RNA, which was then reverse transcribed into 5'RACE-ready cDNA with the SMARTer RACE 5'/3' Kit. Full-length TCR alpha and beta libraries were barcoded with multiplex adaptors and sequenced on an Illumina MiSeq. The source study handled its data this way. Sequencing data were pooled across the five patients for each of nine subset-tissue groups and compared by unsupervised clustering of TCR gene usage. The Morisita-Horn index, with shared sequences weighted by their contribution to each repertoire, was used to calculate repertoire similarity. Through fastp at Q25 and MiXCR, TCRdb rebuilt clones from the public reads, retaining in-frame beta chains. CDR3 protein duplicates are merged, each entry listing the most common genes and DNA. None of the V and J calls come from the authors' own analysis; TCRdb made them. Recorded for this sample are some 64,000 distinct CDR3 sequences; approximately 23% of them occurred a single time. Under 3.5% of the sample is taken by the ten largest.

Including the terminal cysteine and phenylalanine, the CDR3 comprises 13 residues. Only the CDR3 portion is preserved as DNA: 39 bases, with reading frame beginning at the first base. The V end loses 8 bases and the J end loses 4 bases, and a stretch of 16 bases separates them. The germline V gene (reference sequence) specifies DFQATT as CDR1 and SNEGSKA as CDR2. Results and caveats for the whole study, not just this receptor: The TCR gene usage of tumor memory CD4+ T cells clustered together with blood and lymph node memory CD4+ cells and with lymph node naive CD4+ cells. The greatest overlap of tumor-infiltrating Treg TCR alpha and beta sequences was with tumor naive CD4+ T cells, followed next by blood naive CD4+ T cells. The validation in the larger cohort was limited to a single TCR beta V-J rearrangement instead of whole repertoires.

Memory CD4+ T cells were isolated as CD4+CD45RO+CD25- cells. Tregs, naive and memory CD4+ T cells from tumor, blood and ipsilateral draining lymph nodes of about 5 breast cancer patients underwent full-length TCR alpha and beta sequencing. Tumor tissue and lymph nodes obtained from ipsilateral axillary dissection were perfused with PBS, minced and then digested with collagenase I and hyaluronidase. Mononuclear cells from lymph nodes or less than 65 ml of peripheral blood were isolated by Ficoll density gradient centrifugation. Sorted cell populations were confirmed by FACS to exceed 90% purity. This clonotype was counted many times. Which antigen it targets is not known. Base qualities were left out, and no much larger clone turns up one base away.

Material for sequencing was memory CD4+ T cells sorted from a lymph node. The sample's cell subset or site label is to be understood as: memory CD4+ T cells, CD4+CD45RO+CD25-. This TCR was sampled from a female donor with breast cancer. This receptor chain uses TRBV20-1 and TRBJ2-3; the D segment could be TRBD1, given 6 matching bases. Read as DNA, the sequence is TGCAGTCCACTCTACAGGGCTGCAGATACGCAGTATTTT. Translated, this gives CSPLYRAADTQYF.